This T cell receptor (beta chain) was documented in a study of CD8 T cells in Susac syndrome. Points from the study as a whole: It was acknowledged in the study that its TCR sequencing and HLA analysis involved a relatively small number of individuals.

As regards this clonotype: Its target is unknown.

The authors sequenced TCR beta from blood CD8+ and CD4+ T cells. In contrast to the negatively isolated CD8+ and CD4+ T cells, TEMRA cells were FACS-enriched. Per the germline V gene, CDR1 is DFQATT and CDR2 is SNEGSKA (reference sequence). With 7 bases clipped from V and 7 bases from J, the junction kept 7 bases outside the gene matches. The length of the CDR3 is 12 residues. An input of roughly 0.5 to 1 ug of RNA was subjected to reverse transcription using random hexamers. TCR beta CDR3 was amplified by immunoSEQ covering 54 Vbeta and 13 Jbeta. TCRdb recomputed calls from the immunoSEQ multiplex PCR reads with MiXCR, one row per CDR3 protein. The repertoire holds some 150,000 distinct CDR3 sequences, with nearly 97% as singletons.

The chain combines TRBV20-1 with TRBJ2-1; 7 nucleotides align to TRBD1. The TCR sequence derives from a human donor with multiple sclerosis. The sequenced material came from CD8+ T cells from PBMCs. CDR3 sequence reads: CSVSPQGNEQFF. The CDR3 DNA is TGCAGTGTCTCTCCACAGGGGAATGAGCAGTTCTTC.